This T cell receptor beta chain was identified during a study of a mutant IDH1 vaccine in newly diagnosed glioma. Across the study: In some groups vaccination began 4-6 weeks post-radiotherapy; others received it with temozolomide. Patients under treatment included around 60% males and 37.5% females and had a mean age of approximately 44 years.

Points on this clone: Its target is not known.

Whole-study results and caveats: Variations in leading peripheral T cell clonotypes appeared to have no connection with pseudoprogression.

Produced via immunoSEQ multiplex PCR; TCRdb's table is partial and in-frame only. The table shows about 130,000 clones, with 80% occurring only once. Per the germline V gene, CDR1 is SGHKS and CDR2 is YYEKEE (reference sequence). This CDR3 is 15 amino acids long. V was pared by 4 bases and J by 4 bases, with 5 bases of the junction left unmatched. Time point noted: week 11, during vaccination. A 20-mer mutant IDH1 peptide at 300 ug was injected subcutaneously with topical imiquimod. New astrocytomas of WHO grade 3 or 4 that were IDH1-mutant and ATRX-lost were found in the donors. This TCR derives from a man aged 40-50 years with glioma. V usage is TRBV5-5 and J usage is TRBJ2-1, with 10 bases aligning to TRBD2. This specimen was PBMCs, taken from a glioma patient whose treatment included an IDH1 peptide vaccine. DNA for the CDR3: TGTGCCAGCAGCCCCATAGCGGGAGGTTACAATGAGCAGTTCTTC. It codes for CASSPIAGGYNEQFF.